One and the same sample provided the 29 T cell receptor beta chains below, sequenced in a study of T cells in Graves' hyperthyroidism and ophthalmopathy. The source material, RNA transcripts, was used to amplify TCR beta CDR3 regions. The TCR CDR3 was amplified in a first-round RT-PCR using the HTBI primer set. TCRdb passed the multiplex PCR reads through MiXCR, listing each CDR3 protein once. Altogether around 250,000 distinct CDR3 sequences are present, about 24% being singletons, with the ten largest covering 35% to 40%. The sequenced sample was blood. These receptors all stem from a woman in her 40s with Graves' ophthalmopathy.

Turning to this clonotype: At one end the junction does not follow the germline gene, possibly because of a read error. The rearrangement links TRBV6-1 to TRBJ2-4; D might be TRBD1 (5 bases). In germline, CDR1 is MNHNS, CDR2 SASEGT. The CDR3 contains 14 residues. CDR3 sequence: CASSEGVAKNIQYF. The DNA for the CDR3 is TGTGCCAGCAGCGAAGGGGTAGCCAAAAACATTCAGTACTTC.

There are a few counts of this clonotype. This chain joins TRBV12-3 or TRBV12-4 and TRBJ2-7; 8 bases match TRBD1. The ends lost 5 bases at V and 6 bases at J; junction bases unmatched: 6. The CDR3 is 13 amino acids. The CDR3 protein is CASSPRTGPEQYF. The CDR3 DNA is TGTGCCAGCAGTCCCCGGACAGGGCCCGAGCAGTACTTC.

This clonotype has ten or more counts. The chain uses TRBV7-9 and TRBJ2-5; 13 nucleotides match TRBD2. This CDR3 contains 16 residues. CDR1 and CDR2 from the germline V gene are SEHNR and FQNEAQ (reference sequence). Unmatched junction bases numbered 7, after V lost 5 bases and J lost 4 bases. The CDR3: CASSPKGLAGTETQYF. Here the CDR3 DNA reads TGTGCCAGCAGCCCGAAGGGACTAGCGGGAACAGAGACCCAGTACTTC.

This clonotype turned up a few times. This chain joins TRBV18 and TRBJ2-6, with TRBD1 identical over 9 bases. Germline values: CDR1 KGHSH, CDR2 LQKENI. V dropped 8 bases and J dropped 1; count of bases not matched to a gene: 6. The CDR3 runs to 16 residues. CDR3 nucleotide sequence: TGTGCCAGCCGCCAGACAGGGGGTTCTGGGGCCAACGTCCTGACTTTC. Translated, it gives CASRQTGGSGANVLTF.

The sample holds many counts of this clonotype. One junction end disagrees with the germline gene, perhaps due to a read error. The chain has TRBV5-8 and TRBJ2-7, with TRBD1 as a possible D gene (5 bases). Germline CDR1 reads SGHTS; CDR2 reads YDEGEE. The CDR3 has 14 amino acids. CDR3 sequence reads: CASSLEQGSYEQYF. CDR3 in DNA: TGCGCCAGCAGCTTGGAGCAGGGCTCCTACGAGCAGTACTTC. Complete variable domain (other parts from reference TRBV5-8 and TRBJ2-7): EAGVTQSPTHLIKTRGQQATLRCSPISGHTSVYWYQQALGLGLQFLLWYDEGEERNRGNFPPRFSGRQFPNYSSELNVNALELEDSALYLCASSLEQGSYEQYFGPGTRLTVT.

In its sample, this clonotype was seen many times. V is TRBV4-1 and J is TRBJ2-6, with TRBD1 identical over 8 bases. The CDR3 spans 16 residues. Germline-derived CDR1 and CDR2 are MGHRA and YSYEKL. Germline trimming cut 1 base from V and 4 bases from J; bases unmatched to any gene: 3. The CDR3 nucleotides read TGCGCCAGCAGCCAAGCGACAGGGGCCGGGGCCAACGTCCTGACTTTC. Residues: CASSQATGAGANVLTF.

This clonotype was detected ten times or more. J is TRBJ2-7 and V is TRBV27; D unresolved. This CDR3 comprises 11 residues. Germline V gene lookup returns CDR1 MNHEY and CDR2 SMNVEV (reference sequence). V was trimmed by 8 bases and J by 3 bases, leaving 8 bases between them. CDR3 residues: CASGKGYEQYF. CDR3 sequence (DNA): TGTGCCAGCGGAAAAGGCTACGAGCAGTACTTC.

In its sample, this clonotype was seen many times. The V gene is TRBV15, the J gene TRBJ2-4; 9 bases are shared with TRBD1. The germline gives CDR1 LNHNV, CDR2 YYDKDF (reference sequence). This CDR3 comprises 14 residues. V trimming: 8 bases; J trimming: 6 bases; junction bases outside the gene matches: 8. CDR3 DNA sequence: TGTGCCACCGCCCGGGACAGGGAGGGAAACATTCAGTACTTC. Protein product: CATARDREGNIQYF.

J is TRBJ2-7 and V is TRBV12-3 or TRBV12-4; 7 positions match TRBD1. V was clipped by 3 bases and J by 3 bases; unmatched bases: 8. This CDR3 is built from 15 residues. CDR3 protein: CASSFGDSSVYEQYF. The CDR3 coding sequence is TGTGCCAGCAGTTTTGGGGACAGTTCAGTCTACGAGCAGTACTTC.

Worth noting for this clonotype: Here the CDR3 omits its conserved ending phenylalanine or tryptophan, so a read error is the likely source. J is TRBJ2-7 and V is TRBV6-1; D may be TRBD1 or TRBD2 (5 bases each). Germline CDR1 MNHNS, CDR2 SASEGT. The V and J ends lost 6 bases and 0 bases respectively, with 12 bases between them. The CDR3 spans 14 residues. CDR3 sequence (DNA): TGTGCCAGCAGGCTCCGGGACGTCTCCTACGAGCAGTACTTG. This codes for CASRLRDVSYEQYL.

This clonotype occurred many times. Here the CDR3 reads CASREGTPGANVLTF. In nucleotides, the CDR3 is TGTGCCAGCAGGGAGGGGACACCTGGGGCCAACGTCCTGACTTTC. The chain joins TRBV6-1 to TRBJ2-6, with D possibly called TRBD1 or TRBD2 (6 bases each). The CDR3 length is 15 residues. Looked up from germline, CDR1 is MNHNS and CDR2 is SASEGT. V was trimmed by 6 bases and J by 2 bases, leaving 11 bases between them.

At least ten counts were recorded for this clonotype. The chain is built from TRBV6-5 and TRBJ1-2; TRBD1 is a possible D gene (6 bases). Trimming stripped 10 bases from V and 8 bases from J, with 23 bases between. Germline values: CDR1 MNHEY, CDR2 SVGAGI. The CDR3 totals 14 residues. This CDR3 is CATPRGWGPRGYTF. DNA for the CDR3: TGTGCCACTCCTCGAGGGTGGGGGCCGAGAGGCTACACCTTC.

This clonotype has ten or more counts. The J gene is TRBJ1-1, the V gene TRBV28; 7 positions agree with TRBD1. V shed 8 bases, J shed 4 bases, and the junction held 7 bases outside the gene matches. The CDR3 spans 13 residues. Per the germline V gene, CDR1 is MDHEN and CDR2 is SYDVKM. CDR3 region: CASRPGQLTEAFF. As DNA, the CDR3 is TGTGCCAGCCGACCGGGACAGCTCACTGAAGCTTTCTTT.

This clonotype has at least ten counts. The rearrangement uses TRBV19 and TRBJ1-2, with TRBD1 matching over 7 bases. Trimming cost V 3 bases and J 2 bases; bases outside gene matches: 3. Germline CDR1 reads LNHDA; CDR2 reads SQIVND (reference sequence). This CDR3 has 14 amino acids. The CDR3 region is CASSIGGQNYGYTF. In DNA, the CDR3 is TGTGCCAGTAGTATCGGGGGACAGAACTATGGCTACACCTTC.

In its sample, this clonotype was seen many times. The chain recombines TRBV6-1 with TRBJ2-7; unclear D gene. Germline values: CDR1 MNHNS, CDR2 SASEGT. Trimming pared 3 bases from V and 9 bases from J, leaving 0 bases between. The CDR3 has 8 amino acids. CDR3 protein: CASSEQYF. The CDR3 DNA follows: TGTGCCAGCAGTGAGCAGTACTTC.

As to this clonotype: A much bigger clone sits one base away, suggesting this may be a read error. The final CDR3 position lacks the conserved phenylalanine or tryptophan, pointing to a likely read error. The genes are TRBV7-9 and TRBJ2-2, with 7 bases lining up with TRBD2. Germline CDR1 reads SEHNR; CDR2 reads FQNEAQ (reference sequence). The CDR3 spans 15 residues. The V segment lost 3 bases and the J segment 4 bases; nucleotides outside the gene matches: 5. The CDR3: CASSFLAATTGELFI. Written as DNA, the CDR3 is TGTGCCAGCAGCTTTCTAGCGGCAACCACCGGGGAGCTGTTTATT.

This clonotype was seen ten or more times. The chain has TRBV5-5 and TRBJ2-7; TRBD1 is a possible D gene (5 bases). Germline V gene sequence: CDR1 SGHKS, CDR2 YYEKEE (reference sequence). The CDR3 covers 13 residues. Trimming cost V 2 bases and J 5 bases, with 11 bases left between them. CDR3 sequence: CASSFARVHEQYF. As DNA, the CDR3 is TGTGCCAGCAGCTTCGCCAGGGTCCACGAGCAGTACTTC. Full variable domain (missing parts from reference TRBV5-5 and TRBJ2-7): DAGVTQSPTHLIKTRGQQVTLRCSPISGHKSVSWYQQVLGQGPQFIFQYYEKEERGRGNFPDRFSARQFPNYSSELNVNALLLGDSALYLCASSFARVHEQYFGPGTRLTVT.

This clonotype was counted at least ten times. V is TRBV10-2 and J is TRBJ2-2; TRBD1 aligns across 7 bases. The trim removed 6 bases at V and 4 bases at J, leaving 2 bases unmatched. Looked up from germline, CDR1 is WSHSY and CDR2 is SAAADI. This CDR3 is built from 13 residues. DNA for the CDR3: TGCGCCAGCAGGAGACAGGGCACCGGGGAGCTGTTTTTT. The encoded protein is CASRRQGTGELFF.

The chain is built from TRBV5-6 and TRBJ1-1; no clear D gene. The V and J ends lost 0 bases and 2 bases respectively, with 11 bases between them. Per germline, CDR1 SGHDT and CDR2 YYEEEE. The CDR3 sequence is 15 residues long. The CDR3 loop reads CASSLDLTPNTEAFF. The CDR3 DNA sequence: TGTGCCAGCAGCTTGGACCTTACCCCCAACACTGAAGCTTTCTTT.

As to this clonotype: Because the CDR3's place on the DNA is in doubt, the DNA is left out and the CDR3 is given as listed by TCRdb. The chain couples TRBV27 to TRBJ1-1. With termini counted, the CDR3 has 15 amino acids. The germline V gene has CDR1 MNHEY and CDR2 SMNVEV (reference sequence). The CDR3 spells CASSLVFGVGTEASF.

This clonotype was seen repeatedly, ten times or more. This sequence joins TRBV14 and TRBJ1-1; no firm D call. Germline CDR1 SGHDN, CDR2 FVKESK. Trimming stripped 1 base from V and 7 bases from J, with 7 bases between. This CDR3 is 12 amino acids long. This chain's CDR3 is CASSQGNIEAFF. The CDR3 bases are TGTGCCAGCAGCCAAGGGAATATTGAAGCTTTCTTT. Together with reference TRBV14 and TRBJ1-1, the CDR3 gives the full variable domain: EAGVTQFPSHSVIEKGQTVTLRCDPISGHDNLYWYRRVMGKEIKFLLHFVKESKQDESGMPNNRFLAERTGGTYSTLKVQPAELEDSGVYFCASSQGNIEAFFGQGTRLTVV.

As concerns this clonotype: A much larger clonotype is one base distant, so this may be a read error. The J gene is TRBJ2-7, the V gene TRBV2; TRBD2 agrees at 7 bases. V dropped 7 bases and J dropped 3; count of bases not matched to a gene: 9. Per the germline V gene, CDR1 is SNHLY and CDR2 is FYNNEI. The CDR3 totals 14 residues. Here the CDR3 reads CASTQREVLYEQYF. The CDR3 region has the DNA TGTGCCAGCACCCAACGGGAGGTCCTCTACGAGCAGTACTTC.

This clonotype was seen many times. The chain uses TRBV28 and TRBJ2-4; D tentatively fits TRBD1 or TRBD2 (6 bases each). This CDR3 is 14 amino acids long. V shed 7 bases and J shed 9 bases, with 19 bases lying between them. Germline assignment: CDR1 MDHEN and CDR2 SYDVKM. CDR3 coding DNA: TGTGCCAGCACTACTGGGAGAGGGGGGCGCATTCAGTACTTC. This translates into CASTTGRGGRIQYF. Filled out from reference TRBV28 and TRBJ2-4, the complete variable domain reads DVKVTQSSRYLVKRTGEKVFLECVQDMDHENMFWYRQDPGLGLRLIYFSYDVKMKEKGDIPEGYSVSREKKERFSLILESASTNQTSMYLCASTTGRGGRIQYFGAGTRLSVL.

This clonotype has at least ten counts. V usage is TRBV9 and J usage is TRBJ2-7, with 7 bases identical to TRBD2. CDR3 size: 14 residues. Per germline, CDR1 SGDLS and CDR2 YYNGEE. V shed 4 bases, J shed 1 base, and the junction held 5 bases outside the gene matches. CDR3 nucleotides: TGTGCCAGCAGCCCGGGGGGAAGTTCCTACGAGCAGTACTTC. Protein product: CASSPGGSSYEQYF.

Of note for this clonotype: Germline and junction disagree at one end, which may indicate a read error. V usage is TRBV2 and J usage is TRBJ2-7; no definite D call. CDR3 length: 14 residues. The V gene's germline CDR1 is SNHLY and CDR2 FYNNEI. CDR3 amino acids: CASSRLGLVYEQSF. CDR3 DNA sequence: TGTGCCAGCAGTCGCCTGGGTTTGGTCTACGAGCAGTCCTTC.

This clonotype was recorded many times. This chain connects TRBV6-1 to TRBJ1-1; 8 bases fit TRBD1. The junction had 4 bases not matched to a gene; V was cut back by 5 bases and J by 2 bases. The CDR3 is made up of 14 amino acids. Looked up from germline, CDR1 is MNHNS and CDR2 is SASEGT. This CDR3 is CASSRQGSNTEAFF. The CDR3 DNA follows: TGTGCCAGCAGTCGACAGGGGTCTAACACTGAAGCTTTCTTT.

The V call is TRBV2, the J call TRBJ2-7, with 14 bases identical to TRBD2. Trimming cost V 6 bases and J 3 bases; bases outside gene matches: 1. The CDR3 is 14 residues long. CDR1 is SNHLY and CDR2 is FYNNEI in the germline V gene. The CDR3 bases are TGTGCCAGCAGGGGACTAGCGGGAGTCTACGAGCAGTACTTC. It translates to CASRGLAGVYEQYF.

About this clonotype itself: One end of the junction varies from germline; a read error may be responsible. The CDR3 sequence: CASSCPGNYGYIF. DNA for the CDR3: TGTGCCAGCAGTTGCCCTGGAAACTATGGCTACATCTTC. The gene calls are TRBV28 and TRBJ1-2; no definite D call. CDR1 is MDHEN, CDR2 SYDVKM, per germline. The CDR3 is 13 residues long.

This clonotype was counted at least ten times. V gene TRBV5-6 combines with J gene TRBJ1-1; the D is unclear. V gave up 7 bases and J gave up 1 base, with 14 bases separating them. Germline lookup yields CDR1 SGHDT and CDR2 YYEEEE. CDR3 length equals 14 residues. The CDR3 nucleotides are TGTGCCAGCGGGCAGGCAGCAAAGAACACTGAAGCTTTCTTT. Protein: CASGQAAKNTEAFF.